The 2 T cell receptor beta chains in this list originate from one sample, sequenced in a study of CD8+CD57+ T cells in acquired aplastic anemia. Genomic DNA served as template for TCR beta VDJ and CDR3 profiling. TCRdb reanalysed the reads using MiXCR and keeps one entry per CDR3 protein. The sample yields 150,000 to 200,000 distinct CDR3 sequences, under 55% seen once. It was patients with CD8+CD57+ cell expansion by flow cytometry who were chosen for sequencing. The sample was sorted CD4+, CD8+, or CD8+CD57+ T cells (not recorded which) from PBMCs. These TCRs come from a human donor with aplastic anemia.

The chain uses TRBV12-3 or TRBV12-4 and TRBJ2-3; 10 bases align to TRBD2. This CDR3 has 16 amino acids. Unmatched junction bases numbered 8, after V lost 5 bases and J lost 3 bases. CDR3 nucleotides: TGTGCCAGCAGTCTACAAGCGGGAGGGGTAACAGATACGCAGTATTTT. Translating it yields CASSLQAGGVTDTQYF.

The chain links TRBV20-1 to TRBJ2-7, with 8 nucleotides matching TRBD2. Trimming cost V 1 base and J 3 bases; bases outside gene matches: 8. CDR1 is DFQATT and CDR2 is SNEGSKA in the germline V gene (reference sequence). There are 15 residues in the CDR3. CDR3 region: CSARGGAGGLYEQYF. DNA for the CDR3: TGCAGTGCTAGAGGAGGGGCGGGGGGTCTCTACGAGCAGTACTTC.